This entry concerns a single TCR beta chain. Its recognized antigen is unknown. Per-nucleotide qualities are absent, and no much larger clonotype sits a single base away. This sample was included in a study of response to subunit inactivated influenza vaccine (dated by TCRdb to the late 2010s). In the study overall: To follow how T cells responded to a trivalent subunit inactivated influenza vaccine, the researchers relied on deep quantitative profiling of the T cell receptor repertoire. Paper-wide results and their limitations: According to the authors, only a limited number of new T cells may be recruited by each seasonal influenza vaccination.

Trimming accounts for 5 bases at V and 5 bases at J, while the number of junction bases matched to no gene is 8. Taken from the germline V gene, the CDR1 and CDR2 loops are SGHVS and FNYEAQ. There are 17 amino acids in the CDR3, from cysteine to phenylalanine inclusive. The sequence is cut down to CDR3 DNA, 51 bases in frame from base 1. The library was produced with RT-PCR. TCRdb names Illumina HiSeq 2500 as the instrument used. The public reads were reanalyzed by TCRdb: fastp trimming at Q25, MiXCR alignment, in-frame beta chains only. When rows share a CDR3 protein, they turn into one entry using the most common DNA and genes. The sample includes 700,000 to 900,000 distinct CDR3 sequences, with 21% observed a single time. More than 8.5% of the sample rests with the top ten.

The rearrangement joined TRBV7-6 to TRBJ2-3; 15 junctional bases match TRBD2. This material consisted of PBMCs from blood, taken more than 4 days after vaccination. The sequence came from a man aged 50-60 years who received an inactivated influenza vaccine. Donor details come from another sample of the same person, matched by shared clones. The CDR3 reads as follows: CASSPRTSGGVKDTQYF. DNA sequence: TGTGCCAGCAGCCCCCGGACTAGCGGGGGGGTGAAAGATACGCAGTATTTT.